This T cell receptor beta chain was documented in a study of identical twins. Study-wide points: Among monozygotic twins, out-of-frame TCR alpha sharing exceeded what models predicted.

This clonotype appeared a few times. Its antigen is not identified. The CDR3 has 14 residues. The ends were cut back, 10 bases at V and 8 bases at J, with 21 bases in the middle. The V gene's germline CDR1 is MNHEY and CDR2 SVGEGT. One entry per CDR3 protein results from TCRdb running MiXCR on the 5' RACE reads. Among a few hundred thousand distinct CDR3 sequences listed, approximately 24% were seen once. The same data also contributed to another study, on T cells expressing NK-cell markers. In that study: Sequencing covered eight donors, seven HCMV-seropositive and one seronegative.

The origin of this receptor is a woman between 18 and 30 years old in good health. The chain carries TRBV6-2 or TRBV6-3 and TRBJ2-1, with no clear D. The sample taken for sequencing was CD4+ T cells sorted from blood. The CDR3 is CATAFTVAGDEQFF. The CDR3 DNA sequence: TGTGCCACCGCCTTTACGGTAGCCGGAGATGAGCAGTTCTTC.